Following are 2 T cell receptor beta chains from one sample sequenced in a study of T cells in Graves' hyperthyroidism and ophthalmopathy. RNA transcripts yielded amplified TCR beta CDR3 regions. An initial round of RT-PCR targeting the TCR CDR3 relied on the HTBI primer set. Each CDR3 protein gets one entry after TCRdb re-called the multiplex PCR reads with MiXCR. The sample has roughly 170,000 distinct CDR3 sequences, over 8% seen once; the top ten hold more than 20%. Sequencing was done on a sample of blood. These receptors originate from a woman aged 18-29 years with Graves' hyperthyroidism that later progressed to Graves' ophthalmopathy.

The sample holds many counts of this clonotype. V usage is TRBV7-8 and J usage is TRBJ2-1; weak D call: TRBD2 (5 bases). CDR1 SGHVS and CDR2 FQNEAQ come from the germline V gene. The CDR3 covers 15 residues. V lost 0 bases, J lost 6 bases, and 12 bases lay in between. DNA of the CDR3: TGTGCCAGCAGCTTAGCCCAACTAGATCCCAATGAGCAGTTCTTC. This translates into CASSLAQLDPNEQFF.

This clonotype was seen at least ten times. This chain links TRBV30 with TRBJ2-7; TRBD1 aligns across 10 bases. Germline loops: CDR1 GTSNPN, CDR2 SVGIG (reference sequence). J gave up 4 bases and V 5 bases, and 8 bases lay outside the gene matches. The CDR3 extends over 14 amino acids. For the CDR3, the DNA is TGTGCCTGGCAGAGCGGGGACAGGGGTTACGAGCAGTACTTC. It is translated as CAWQSGDRGYEQYF.